The 2 T cell receptor beta chains reported below all come from one sample, sequenced in a study of blood T cell repertoires in COVID-19. The method was immunoSEQ multiplex PCR; TCRdb's version includes in-frame clones alone and lacks a portion of them. The sample records approximately 430,000 clones, about nine tenths being singletons. The sample was peripheral blood. These receptors were obtained from a woman under 40 with active or convalescent COVID-19.

This sequence joins TRBV3-1 (or the pseudogene TRBV3-2) and TRBJ2-2; 13 bases are a match to TRBD2. V shed 1 base, J shed 1 base, and the junction held 3 bases outside the gene matches. CDR3 length: 18 amino acids. Germline V CDR1 and CDR2: LGHDT, YNNKEL (reference sequence). The DNA of the CDR3 is TGTGCCAGCAGCCAAGGACTAGCGGGGGGCCTGAACACCGGGGAGCTGTTTTTT. Protein sequence: CASSQGLAGGLNTGELFF.

The chain employs TRBV27 and TRBJ1-1; D might be TRBD1 (6 bases). Germline CDR1 and CDR2: MNHEY and SMNVEV (reference sequence). The CDR3 is made up of 17 amino acids. With 0 bases removed from V and 6 bases from J, the gap between germline ends came to 20 bases. CDR3 sequence (DNA): TGTGCCAGCAGTTTATCGAGGGACAAGCTTGCTGGGGCTGAAGCTTTCTTT. Translation: CASSLSRDKLAGAEAFF.